This passage covers 12 T cell receptor beta chains from one sample sequenced in a study of T-cell memory formation after mild COVID-19. TCRdb processed the 5' RACE reads anew with MiXCR; each CDR3 protein has one entry. The sample holds 580,000 or so distinct CDR3 sequences, around 16% seen once. Specimen: PBMCs or a T cell subset sorted from them (not recorded which). Receptor source: an adult woman who had mild COVID-19 (a few samples of this study predate the infection). Cell type and time point are not known.

A few counts support this clonotype. The chain joins TRBV12-3 or TRBV12-4 to TRBJ2-1; D may be TRBD1 (5 bases). V lost 6 bases, J lost 5 bases, and 8 bases lay in between. The CDR3 extends over 12 amino acids. This CDR3 reads CASRRRDNEQFF. The CDR3 region has the DNA TGTGCCAGCAGGCGCAGGGACAATGAGCAGTTCTTC.

This clonotype was seen at least ten times. J is TRBJ2-1 and V is TRBV5-1; no clear D. V was trimmed by 4 bases and J by 5 bases, leaving 10 bases between them. The CDR3 is 13 residues long. From germline, CDR1 is SGHRS and CDR2 YFSETQ. The CDR3: CASSIGTDNEQFF. The CDR3 region has the DNA TGCGCCAGCAGCATCGGTACCGACAATGAGCAGTTCTTC.

This clonotype was seen ten or more times. The CDR3 region has the DNA TGCAGTGCTAGGGGCCCCGGGGAGCTGTTTTTT. The encoded protein is CSARGPGELFF. The chain combines TRBV20-1 with TRBJ2-2; D gene unclear. The germline V gene has CDR1 DFQATT and CDR2 SNEGSKA (reference sequence). With 3 bases removed from V and 6 bases from J, the gap between germline ends came to 5 bases. There are 11 residues in the CDR3.

This chain joins TRBV12-3 or TRBV12-4 and TRBJ1-1; D not resolved. V was trimmed by 5 bases and J by 1 base, leaving 11 bases between them. This CDR3 comprises 14 residues. Here the CDR3 DNA reads TGTGCCAGCAGTCCCGATTGGGGGAACACTGAAGCTTTCTTT. It encodes CASSPDWGNTEAFF.

The chain recombines TRBV7-2 with TRBJ2-7; possibly TRBD2 for D (6 bases). This CDR3 region has 14 residues. CDR1 and CDR2 (germline): SGHTA, FQGNSA. V gave up 6 bases and J gave up 7 bases, with 19 bases separating them. The CDR3 is CASSLSGPGVEQYF. The CDR3 DNA is TGTGCCAGCAGTTTATCGGGGCCGGGAGTTGAGCAGTACTTC.

The genes are TRBV19 and TRBJ2-7; maybe TRBD1 (6 bases). CDR3 length: 15 amino acids. CDR1 LNHDA and CDR2 SQIVND come from the germline V gene (reference sequence). Trimming took 5 bases from V and 0 from J, leaving 14 bases between them. The CDR3 spells CASSLQQGSSYEQYF. The CDR3 bases are TGTGCCAGTAGTCTACAACAGGGCAGCTCCTACGAGCAGTACTTC.

The chain joins TRBV20-1 to TRBJ2-2; D gene unclear. Trimming cost V 5 bases and J 1 base, with 11 bases left between them. This CDR3 comprises 14 residues. Germline V CDR1 and CDR2: DFQATT, SNEGSKA (reference sequence). The CDR3 coding sequence is TGCAGTGCTCGGTTTTCCGAGAACACCGGGGAGCTGTTTTTT. Its translation: CSARFSENTGELFF.

This clonotype was observed a handful of times. The rearrangement joins TRBV4-1 to TRBJ1-1, with unresolved D. V gave up 0 bases and J gave up 5 bases, with 7 bases separating them. The germline gives CDR1 MGHRA, CDR2 YSYEKL. The CDR3 is 13 residues long. The CDR3 sequence is CASSQDVRTEAFF. CDR3 coding DNA: TGCGCCAGCAGCCAAGATGTACGGACTGAAGCTTTCTTT.

About this clonotype: It may be a read error: a sequence one base away is much more abundant. The chain employs TRBV6-2 or TRBV6-3 and TRBJ1-2, with TRBD1 matching over 9 bases. The CDR3 is made up of 13 amino acids. The trim removed 5 bases at V and 7 bases at J, leaving 5 bases unmatched. Germline CDR1 and CDR2: MNHEY and SVGEGT. The CDR3 is CASSAGTGIGYTF. The CDR3 nucleotides are TGTGCCAGCAGTGCCGGGACAGGGATTGGCTACACCTTC.

This clonotype was seen many times. The chain joins TRBV4-3 to TRBJ2-1; D is perhaps TRBD2 (6 bases). Germline-derived CDR1 and CDR2 are LGHNA and YSLEER. The V end lost 2 bases, the J end lost 7 bases, and 12 bases lay between the germline ends. The CDR3 length is 14 residues. CDR3 nucleotide sequence: TGCGCCAGCAGCCAATCCCCTGGGGGGAATGAGCAGTTCTTC. Its protein is CASSQSPGGNEQFF.

This clonotype was counted a few times. The chain links TRBV3-1 to TRBJ1-1, with D perhaps TRBD1 (6 bases). Looked up from germline, CDR1 is LGHDT and CDR2 is YNNKEL (reference sequence). The CDR3 loop spans 15 amino acids. V lost 4 bases and J lost 5, with 17 bases in between. CDR3 sequence (DNA): TGTGCCAGCAGCCTCGAAGGGGGAGAGGGGACTGAAGCTTTCTTT. Its translation is CASSLEGGEGTEAFF.

This clonotype was picked up one time. The chain has TRBV5-1 and TRBJ1-6; a possible D gene is TRBD1 (5 bases). CDR1 is SGHRS, CDR2 YFSETQ, per germline. The V and J ends lost 1 base and 8 bases respectively, with 13 bases between them. The CDR3 extends over 15 amino acids. The CDR3 DNA reads TGCGCCAGCAGCTTGTTTCGCCAGGGTGATTCACCCCTCCACTTT. It codes for CASSLFRQGDSPLHF.